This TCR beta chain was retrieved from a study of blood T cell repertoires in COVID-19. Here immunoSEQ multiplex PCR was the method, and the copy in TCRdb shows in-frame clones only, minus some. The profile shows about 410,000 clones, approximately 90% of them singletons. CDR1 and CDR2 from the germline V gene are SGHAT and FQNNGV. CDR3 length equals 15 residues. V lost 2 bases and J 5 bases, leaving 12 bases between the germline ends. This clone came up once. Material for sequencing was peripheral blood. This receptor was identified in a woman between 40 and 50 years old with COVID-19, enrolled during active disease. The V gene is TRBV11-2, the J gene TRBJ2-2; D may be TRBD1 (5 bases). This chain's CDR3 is CASSLIRARTGELFF. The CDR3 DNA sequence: TGTGCCAGCAGCTTAATCAGGGCACGGACCGGGGAGCTGTTTTTT. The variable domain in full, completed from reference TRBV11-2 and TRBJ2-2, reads EAGVAQSPRYKIIEKRQSVAFWCNPISGHATLYWYQQILGQGPKLLIQFQNNGVVDDSQLPKDRFSAERLKGVDSTLKIQPAKLEDSAVYLCASSLIRARTGELFFGEGSRLTVL.